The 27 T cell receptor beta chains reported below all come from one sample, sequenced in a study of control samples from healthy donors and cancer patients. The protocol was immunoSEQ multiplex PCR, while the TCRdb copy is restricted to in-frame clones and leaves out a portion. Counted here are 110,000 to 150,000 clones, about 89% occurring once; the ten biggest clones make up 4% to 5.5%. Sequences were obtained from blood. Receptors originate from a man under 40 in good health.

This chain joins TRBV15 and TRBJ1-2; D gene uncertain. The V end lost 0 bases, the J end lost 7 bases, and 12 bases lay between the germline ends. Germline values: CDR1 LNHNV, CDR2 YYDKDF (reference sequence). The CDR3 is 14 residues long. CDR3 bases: TGTGCCACCAGCAGAGACCTAGTAATCTCTGGCTACACCTTC. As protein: CATSRDLVISGYTF.

The CDR3 bases are TGTGCCAGCAGTGACTCGGGGGAGAGCTCCTACAATGAGCAGTTCTTC. Translating gives CASSDSGESSYNEQFF. The J gene is TRBJ2-1, the V gene TRBV6-4; possibly TRBD1 or TRBD2 for D (5 bases each). Per germline, CDR1 MRHNA and CDR2 SNTAGT. CDR3 size: 16 residues. Trimming shortened V by 0 bases and J by 0 bases, and 9 bases separated the two germline ends.

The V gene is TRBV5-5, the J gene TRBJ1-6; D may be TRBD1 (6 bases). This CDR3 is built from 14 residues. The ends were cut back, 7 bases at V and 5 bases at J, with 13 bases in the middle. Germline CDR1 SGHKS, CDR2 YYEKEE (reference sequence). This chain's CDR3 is CASSRRDNNSPLHF. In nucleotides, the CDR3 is TGTGCCAGCTCCCGGAGGGACAATAATTCACCCCTCCACTTT.

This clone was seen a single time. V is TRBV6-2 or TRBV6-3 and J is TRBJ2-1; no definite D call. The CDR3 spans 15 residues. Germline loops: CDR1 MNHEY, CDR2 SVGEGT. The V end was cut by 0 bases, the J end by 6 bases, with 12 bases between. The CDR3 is CASSYSTSGVNEQFF. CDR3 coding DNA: TGTGCCAGCAGTTACTCGACCTCAGGAGTCAATGAGCAGTTCTTC.

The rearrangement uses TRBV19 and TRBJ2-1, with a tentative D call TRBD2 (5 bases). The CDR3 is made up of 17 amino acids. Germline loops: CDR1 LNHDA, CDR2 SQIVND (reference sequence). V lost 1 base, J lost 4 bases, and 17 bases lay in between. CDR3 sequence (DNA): TGTGCCAGTAGTATAGTGCGGAGGCGAGGGTCTTACAATGAGCAGTTCTTC. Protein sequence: CASSIVRRRGSYNEQFF.

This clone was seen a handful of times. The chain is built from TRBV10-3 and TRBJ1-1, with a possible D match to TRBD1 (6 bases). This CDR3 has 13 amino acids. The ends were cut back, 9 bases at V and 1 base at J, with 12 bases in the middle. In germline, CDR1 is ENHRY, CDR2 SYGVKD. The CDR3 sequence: CAIMDSPNTEAFF. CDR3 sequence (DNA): TGTGCCATAATGGACAGCCCGAACACTGAAGCTTTCTTT.

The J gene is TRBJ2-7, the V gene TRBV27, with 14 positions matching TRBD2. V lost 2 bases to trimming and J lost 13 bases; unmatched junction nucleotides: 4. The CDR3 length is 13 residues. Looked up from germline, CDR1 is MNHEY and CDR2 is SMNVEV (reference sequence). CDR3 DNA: TGTGCCAGCAGTTTAGAGACTAGCGGGAGGGAATACTTC. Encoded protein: CASSLETSGREYF.

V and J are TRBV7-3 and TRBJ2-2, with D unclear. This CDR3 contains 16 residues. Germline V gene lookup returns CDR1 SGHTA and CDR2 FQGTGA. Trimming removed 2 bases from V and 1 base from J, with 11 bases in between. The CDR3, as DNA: TGTGCCAGCAGCTTAGATGGCCCTAGGAACACCGGGGAGCTGTTTTTT. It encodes CASSLDGPRNTGELFF. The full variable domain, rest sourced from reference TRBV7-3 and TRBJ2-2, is GAGVSQTPSNKVTEKGKYVELRCDPISGHTALYWYRQSLGQGPEFLIYFQGTGAADDSGLPNDRFFAVRPEGSVSTLKIQRTERGDSAVYLCASSLDGPRNTGELFFGEGSRLTVL.

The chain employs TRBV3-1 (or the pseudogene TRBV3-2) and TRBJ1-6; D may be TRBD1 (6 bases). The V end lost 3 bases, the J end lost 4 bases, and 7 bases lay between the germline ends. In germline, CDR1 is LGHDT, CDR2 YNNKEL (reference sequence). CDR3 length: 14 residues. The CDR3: CASSQGHYNSPLHF. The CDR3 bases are TGTGCCAGCAGCCAGGGACATTATAATTCACCCCTCCACTTT.

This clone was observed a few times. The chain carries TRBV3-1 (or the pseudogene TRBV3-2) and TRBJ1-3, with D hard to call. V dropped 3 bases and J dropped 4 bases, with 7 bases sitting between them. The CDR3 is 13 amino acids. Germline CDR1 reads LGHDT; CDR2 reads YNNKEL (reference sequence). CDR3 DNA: TGTGCCAGCAGCCACGGATCGGGAAACACCATATATTTT. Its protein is CASSHGSGNTIYF.

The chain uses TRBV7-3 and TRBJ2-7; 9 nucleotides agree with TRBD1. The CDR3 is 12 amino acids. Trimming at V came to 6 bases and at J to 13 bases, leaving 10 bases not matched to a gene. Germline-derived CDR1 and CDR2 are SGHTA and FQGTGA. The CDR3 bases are TGTGCCAGCAGTCTTGGGACAGGGAAGATTTACTTC. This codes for CASSLGTGKIYF.

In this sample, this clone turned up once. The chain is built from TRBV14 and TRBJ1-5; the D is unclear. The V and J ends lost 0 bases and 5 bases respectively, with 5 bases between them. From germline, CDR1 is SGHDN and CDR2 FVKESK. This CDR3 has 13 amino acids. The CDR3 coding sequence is TGTGCCAGCAGCCAAGATCTTCATCAGCCCCAGCATTTT. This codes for CASSQDLHQPQHF.

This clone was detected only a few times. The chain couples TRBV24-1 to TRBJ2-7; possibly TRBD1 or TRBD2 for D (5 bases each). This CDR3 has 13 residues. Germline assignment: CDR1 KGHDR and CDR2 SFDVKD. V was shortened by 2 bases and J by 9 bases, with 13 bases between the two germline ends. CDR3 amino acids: CATSDSGTVAQYF. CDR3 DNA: TGTGCCACCAGTGATTCCGGGACCGTCGCGCAGTACTTC.

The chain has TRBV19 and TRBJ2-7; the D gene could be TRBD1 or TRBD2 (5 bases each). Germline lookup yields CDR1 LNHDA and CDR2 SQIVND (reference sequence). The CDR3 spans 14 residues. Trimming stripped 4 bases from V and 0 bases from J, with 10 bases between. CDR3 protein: CASSNRDGSYEQYF. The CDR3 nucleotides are TGTGCCAGTAGTAACCGGGACGGCTCCTACGAGCAGTACTTC.

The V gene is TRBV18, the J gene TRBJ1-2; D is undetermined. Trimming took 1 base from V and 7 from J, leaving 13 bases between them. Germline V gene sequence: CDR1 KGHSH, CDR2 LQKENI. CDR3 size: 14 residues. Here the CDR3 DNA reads TGTGCCAGCTCACCACGAGACGGACTTCGTGGCTACACCTTC. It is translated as CASSPRDGLRGYTF.

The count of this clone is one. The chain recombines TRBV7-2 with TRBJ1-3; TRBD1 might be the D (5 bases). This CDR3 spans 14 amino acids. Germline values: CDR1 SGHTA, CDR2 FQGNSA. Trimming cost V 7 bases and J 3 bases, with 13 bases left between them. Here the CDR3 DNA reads TGTGCCAGCACCCAGGGTATCGATGGAAACACCATATATTTT. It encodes CASTQGIDGNTIYF.

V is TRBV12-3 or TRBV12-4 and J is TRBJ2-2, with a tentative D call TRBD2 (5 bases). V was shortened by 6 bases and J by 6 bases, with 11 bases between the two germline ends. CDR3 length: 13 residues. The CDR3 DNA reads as TGTGCCAGCAGATCCGCCGGGGCCGGGGAGCTGTTTTTT. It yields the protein CASRSAGAGELFF.

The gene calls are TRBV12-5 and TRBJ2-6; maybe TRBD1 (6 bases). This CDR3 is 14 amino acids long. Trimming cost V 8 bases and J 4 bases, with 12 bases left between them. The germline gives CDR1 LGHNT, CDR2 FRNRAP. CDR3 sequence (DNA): TGTGCTAGTCTTTGGACAGCCGGGGCCAACGTCCTGACTTTC. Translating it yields CASLWTAGANVLTF.

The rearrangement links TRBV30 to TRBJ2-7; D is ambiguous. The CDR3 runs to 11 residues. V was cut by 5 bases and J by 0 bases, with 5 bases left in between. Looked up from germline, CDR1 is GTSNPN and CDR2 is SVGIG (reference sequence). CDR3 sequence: CAWQASYEQYF. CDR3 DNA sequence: TGTGCCTGGCAGGCCTCCTACGAGCAGTACTTC.

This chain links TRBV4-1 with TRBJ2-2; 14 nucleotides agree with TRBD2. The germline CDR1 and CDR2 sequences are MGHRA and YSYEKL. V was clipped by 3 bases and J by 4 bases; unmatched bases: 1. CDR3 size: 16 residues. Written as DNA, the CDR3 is TGCGCCAGCAGCCAGGGACTAGCGGGAGCCACCGGGGAGCTGTTTTTT. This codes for CASSQGLAGATGELFF.

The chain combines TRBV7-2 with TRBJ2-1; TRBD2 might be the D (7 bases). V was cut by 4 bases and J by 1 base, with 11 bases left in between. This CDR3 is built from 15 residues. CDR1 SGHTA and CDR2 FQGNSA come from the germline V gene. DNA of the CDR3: TGTGCCAGCAGCTCGGGGGGCTCGTCCTACAATGAGCAGTTCTTC. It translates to CASSSGGSSYNEQFF.

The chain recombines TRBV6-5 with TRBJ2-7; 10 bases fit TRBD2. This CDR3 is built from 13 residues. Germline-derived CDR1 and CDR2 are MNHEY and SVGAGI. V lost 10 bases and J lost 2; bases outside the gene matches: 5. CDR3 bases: TGTGCCACAGTAGCGGGGGGCACCTACGAGCAGTACTTC. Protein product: CATVAGGTYEQYF.

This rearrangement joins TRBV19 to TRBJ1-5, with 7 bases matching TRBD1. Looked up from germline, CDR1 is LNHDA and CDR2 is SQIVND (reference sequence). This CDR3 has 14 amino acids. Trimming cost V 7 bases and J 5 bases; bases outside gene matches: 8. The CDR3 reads CASTGADRHQPQHF. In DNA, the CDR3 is TGTGCCAGTACGGGGGCGGACAGGCATCAGCCCCAGCATTTT.

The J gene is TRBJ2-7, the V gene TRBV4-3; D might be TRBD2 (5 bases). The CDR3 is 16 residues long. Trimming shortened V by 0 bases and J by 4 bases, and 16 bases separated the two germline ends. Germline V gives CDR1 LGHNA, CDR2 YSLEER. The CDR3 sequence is CASSQDSSGKRYEQYF. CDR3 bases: TGCGCCAGCAGCCAAGATTCCTCGGGGAAGAGGTACGAGCAGTACTTC.

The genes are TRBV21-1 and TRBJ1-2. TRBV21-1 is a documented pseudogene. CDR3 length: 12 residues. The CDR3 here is CASNPVRAGYTF. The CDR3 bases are TGTGCCAGCAATCCGGTTCGGGCTGGCTACACCTTC.

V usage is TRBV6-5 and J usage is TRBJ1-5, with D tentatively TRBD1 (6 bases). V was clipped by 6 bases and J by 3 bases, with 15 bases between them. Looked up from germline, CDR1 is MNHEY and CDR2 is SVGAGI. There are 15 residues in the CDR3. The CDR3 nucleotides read TGTGCCAGCAGCGGAAGAGGGGGTTCCAATCAGCCCCAGCATTTT. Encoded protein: CASSGRGGSNQPQHF.

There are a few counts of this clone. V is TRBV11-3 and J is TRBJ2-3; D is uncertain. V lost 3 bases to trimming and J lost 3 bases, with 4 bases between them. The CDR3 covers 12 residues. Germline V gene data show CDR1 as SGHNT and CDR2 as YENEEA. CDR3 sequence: CASSLGTDTQYF. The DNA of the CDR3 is TGTGCCAGCAGCTTGGGTACAGATACGCAGTATTTT.